These 15 T cell receptor beta chains share one sample of origin, sequenced in a study of cytomegalovirus exposure and HLA in healthy donors. Repertoires were generated with immunoSEQ multiplex PCR, while TCRdb's copy carries only in-frame clones and drops some. Seen here are about 170,000 clones, about nine tenths observed once, and the top ten hold roughly 6%. Sample: PBMCs. The origin of the receptors is a woman aged 25 to 45 in good health and CMV-seronegative.

The V call is TRBV6-1, the J call TRBJ1-2; D remains unclear. V lost 7 bases, J lost 7 bases, and 10 bases lay in between. Germline V CDR1 and CDR2: MNHNS, SASEGT. The CDR3 loop spans 11 amino acids. In DNA form, the CDR3 reads TGTGCCAGCACCACAAAGCCTGGCTACACCTTC. Protein sequence: CASTTKPGYTF.

V and J are TRBV5-1 and TRBJ2-5, with D perhaps matching TRBD1 or TRBD2 (6 bases each). Germline loops: CDR1 SGHRS, CDR2 YFSETQ. The CDR3 is made up of 15 amino acids. V dropped 0 bases and J dropped 2 bases, with 11 bases sitting between them. The DNA for the CDR3 is TGCGCCAGCAGCTTGGAAGGGGGGAAACAAGAGACCCAGTACTTC. Amino acids: CASSLEGGKQETQYF.

This chain links TRBV5-4 with TRBJ1-2; TRBD1 aligns across 9 bases. Looked up from germline, CDR1 is SGHNT and CDR2 is YYREEE (reference sequence). CDR3 length: 15 amino acids. J lost 7 bases, V lost 2 bases, and 9 bases had no gene match. CDR3 sequence: CASSFLAGTGIGYTF. The CDR3 bases are TGTGCCAGCAGCTTTCTTGCCGGGACAGGGATTGGCTACACCTTC.

This chain links TRBV4-3 with TRBJ2-7, with D possibly being TRBD1 (5 bases). The length of the CDR3 is 16 residues. CDR1 and CDR2 from the germline V gene are LGHNA and YSLEER. Trimming removed 0 bases at V and 4 bases at J, with 16 bases between. As DNA, the CDR3 is TGCGCCAGCAGCCAAGATGGGGCCGGTGGGCCTTACGAGCAGTACTTC. This encodes CASSQDGAGGPYEQYF.

This clone was detected only once. The chain has TRBV11-1 and TRBJ2-2, with D hard to call. CDR1 is SGHAT, CDR2 FQDESV, per germline (reference sequence). This CDR3 contains 16 residues. V shed 2 bases and J shed 0 bases, with 10 bases lying between them. The CDR3 region has the DNA TGTGCCAGCAGCTTAACGCGGAGTGCGAACACCGGGGAGCTGTTTTTT. Translation: CASSLTRSANTGELFF.

The V call is TRBV7-9, the J call TRBJ1-5; possible D gene TRBD1, 6 bases. CDR1 is SEHNR and CDR2 is FQNEAQ in the germline V gene (reference sequence). Trimming pared 5 bases from V and 3 bases from J, leaving 11 bases between. This CDR3 is 14 amino acids long. As DNA, the CDR3 is TGTGCCAGCAGCCCCGGGACATCCAATCAGCCCCAGCATTTT. Protein: CASSPGTSNQPQHF.

The chain couples TRBV30 to TRBJ2-2; TRBD1 matches at 9 bases. The CDR3 has 14 amino acids. The V gene's germline CDR1 is GTSNPN and CDR2 SVGIG (reference sequence). V was clipped by 3 bases and J by 1 base; unmatched bases: 0. CDR3 loop: CAWRDRGNTGELFF. CDR3 in DNA: TGTGCCTGGAGGGACAGGGGGAACACCGGGGAGCTGTTTTTT. The variable domain in full, with the rest retrieved from reference TRBV30 and TRBJ2-2, is SQTIHQWPATLVQPVGSPLSLECTVEGTSNPNLYWYRQAAGRGLQLLFYSVGIGQISSEVPQNLSASRPQDRQFILSSKKLLLSDSGFYLCAWRDRGNTGELFFGEGSRLTVL.

The gene calls are TRBV4-3 and TRBJ2-7, with TRBD2 matching over 8 bases. Germline V CDR1 and CDR2: LGHNA, YSLEER. This CDR3 is 16 amino acids long. The V and J ends lost 0 bases and 0 bases, in that order; junction bases with no gene match: 4. In nucleotides, the CDR3 is TGCGCCAGCAGCCAAGATGCGGGAGGTTCCTCCTACGAGCAGTACTTC. Residues: CASSQDAGGSSYEQYF.

This clone was counted a few times. The rearrangement links TRBV7-8 to TRBJ1-1, with D maybe TRBD1 (5 bases). V lost 5 bases and J 3 bases, leaving 10 bases between the germline ends. Germline lookup yields CDR1 SGHVS and CDR2 FQNEAQ. The CDR3 loop spans 13 amino acids. This CDR3 is CASSGRGYTEAFF. The CDR3 nucleotides are TGTGCCAGCAGCGGGAGGGGATACACTGAAGCTTTCTTT. The full variable domain, its missing parts supplied by reference TRBV7-8 and TRBJ1-1, is GAGVSQSPRYKVAKRGQDVALRCDPISGHVSLFWYQQALGQGPEFLTYFQNEAQLDKSGLPSDRFFAERPEGSVSTLKIQRTQQEDSAVYLCASSGRGYTEAFFGQGTRLTVV.

V is TRBV4-1 and J is TRBJ1-1; D unresolved. Trimming pared 1 base from V and 5 bases from J, leaving 8 bases between. The CDR3 runs to 13 residues. CDR1 MGHRA and CDR2 YSYEKL come from the germline V gene. The CDR3 nucleotides read TGCGCCAGCAGCCAAGTGGAGGGAACTGAAGCTTTCTTT. It is translated as CASSQVEGTEAFF.

The chain has TRBV4-1 and TRBJ2-7, with D possibly being TRBD2 (5 bases). Trimming took off 3 bases at V and 5 bases at J, with 11 bases between the two ends. The CDR3 loop spans 13 amino acids. Germline CDR1 is MGHRA and CDR2 is YSYEKL. CDR3 amino acids: CASSQALVDEQYF. For the CDR3, the DNA is TGCGCCAGCAGCCAGGCACTAGTCGACGAGCAGTACTTC.

The chain links TRBV11-2 to TRBJ2-7; no definite D call. Germline V CDR1 and CDR2: SGHAT, FQNNGV. The CDR3 has 13 amino acids. V was pared by 3 bases and J by 1 base, with 7 bases between. In nucleotides, the CDR3 is TGTGCCAGCAGCTTCGGTACATCCTACGAGCAGTACTTC. The encoded protein is CASSFGTSYEQYF.

The DNA for the CDR3 is TGCAGCGCTGGGCACACTGAAGCTTTCTTT. Its translation is CSAGHTEAFF. The V call is TRBV29-1, the J call TRBJ1-1; unclear D gene. This CDR3 is built from 10 residues. CDR1 and CDR2 from the germline V gene are SQVTM and ANQGSEA. Trimming removed 7 bases from V and 3 bases from J, with 6 bases in between.

The J gene is TRBJ2-1, the V gene TRBV28, with a tentative D call TRBD2 (6 bases). CDR3 length: 14 amino acids. The V end lost 10 bases, the J end lost 5 bases, and 18 bases lay between the germline ends. CDR1 is MDHEN and CDR2 is SYDVKM in the germline V gene. This chain's CDR3 is CATLGGTSNNEQFF. CDR3 bases: TGTGCCACCCTTGGTGGGACTTCCAACAATGAGCAGTTCTTC.

The CDR3 bases are TGCGCCAGCAGCTTAGGGGGGCCGGGACCGAACACTGAAGCTTTCTTT. It specifies CASSLGGPGPNTEAFF. V gene TRBV5-1 combines with J gene TRBJ1-1; D possibly corresponds to TRBD1 (6 bases). V lost 2 bases, J lost 1 base, and 15 bases lay in between. CDR3 length: 16 residues. Germline values: CDR1 SGHRS, CDR2 YFSETQ.